One sample yielded the 5 T cell receptor beta chains listed below, sequenced in a study of blood T cell repertoires in COVID-19. Sequencing was performed with immunoSEQ multiplex PCR; in TCRdb, only in-frame clones are kept and a portion is missing. The sample lists tens of thousands of clones; approximately 90% were seen once. Input material: peripheral blood. These receptors originate from a human donor in a cohort sampled during active COVID-19.

The gene calls are TRBV28 and TRBJ2-7, with 7 bases lining up with TRBD1. The CDR3 runs to 11 residues. Germline lookup yields CDR1 MDHEN and CDR2 SYDVKM. V gave up 6 bases and J gave up 13 bases; unmatched junction bases: 9. The CDR3 DNA is TGTGCCAGCAGAGGCAGGGGGTCCACTTACTTC. It specifies CASRGRGSTYF.

The V call is TRBV5-3, the J call TRBJ1-2; TRBD1 agrees at 10 bases. TRBV5-3 has ORF status, its function being uncertain. V shed 7 bases and J 3 bases; nucleotides not matched to a gene: 12. This CDR3 has 16 residues. CDR3 protein: CARGPFRDRGHYGYTF. The DNA for the CDR3 is TGTGCCAGAGGCCCCTTTCGGGACAGGGGCCACTATGGCTACACCTTC.

The rearrangement uses TRBV5-1 and TRBJ2-2; maybe TRBD2 (5 bases). The CDR3 contains 13 residues. CDR1 SGHRS and CDR2 YFSETQ come from the germline V gene. V was cut by 1 base and J by 6 bases, with 7 bases left in between. CDR3 DNA: TGCGCCAGCAGCTTGCGAGGGTCCGGGGAGCTGTTTTTT. Translated, it gives CASSLRGSGELFF.

The chain couples TRBV18 to TRBJ1-6; D is possibly TRBD1 (5 bases). The CDR3 totals 14 residues. CDR1 KGHSH and CDR2 LQKENI come from the germline V gene. Trimming cost V 5 bases and J 3 bases, with 8 bases left between them. CDR3 in DNA: TGTGCCAGCTCAGAACAGGTCTATAATTCACCCCTCCACTTT. Amino acid sequence: CASSEQVYNSPLHF.

CDR3 DNA sequence: TGTGCCAGCAGTCGAGGGGGACACCTCTCCGAGCAGTACTTC. Translated, it gives CASSRGGHLSEQYF. The chain links TRBV6-5 to TRBJ2-7; D may be TRBD1 (6 bases). The germline CDR1 and CDR2 sequences are MNHEY and SVGAGI. Trimming removed 5 bases from V and 6 bases from J, with 17 bases in between. The CDR3 loop spans 14 amino acids.